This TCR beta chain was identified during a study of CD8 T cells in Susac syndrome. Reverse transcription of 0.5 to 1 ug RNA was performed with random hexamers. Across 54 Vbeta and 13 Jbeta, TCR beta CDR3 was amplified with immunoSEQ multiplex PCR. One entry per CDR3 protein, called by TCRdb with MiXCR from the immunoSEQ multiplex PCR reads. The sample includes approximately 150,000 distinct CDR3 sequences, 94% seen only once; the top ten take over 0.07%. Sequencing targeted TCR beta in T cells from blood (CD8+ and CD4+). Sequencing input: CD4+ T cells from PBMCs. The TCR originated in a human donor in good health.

Written as DNA, the CDR3 is TGCGCCAGCAGCCCCCGGGGGACAGGATACTCTGGGGCCAACGTCCTGACTTTC. Translation: CASSPRGTGYSGANVLTF. J is TRBJ2-6 and V is TRBV5-1; 8 nucleotides agree with TRBD1. This CDR3 spans 18 amino acids. Unmatched junction bases numbered 9, after V lost 4 bases and J lost 0 bases. Germline V gene data show CDR1 as SGHRS and CDR2 as YFSETQ.